A selection of T cell receptor beta chains follows, all from one sample in a study of identical twins. TCRdb reanalysed the 5' RACE reads using MiXCR and keeps one entry per CDR3 protein. The sample gives about 280,000 distinct CDR3 sequences, approximately 8% of which show up once; around 2.1% is in the top ten. The same sample was also used in a study of yellow fever vaccine responses in identical twins.

Input material: memory (CD45RO+) T cells sorted from blood. The source is a young woman in good health. Both conserved end residues are part of each CDR3. A D gene is named only where the DNA matches it firmly. For some rows the clone size is stated as once, few or many, or as a class when expanded; others skip it.

D gene: TRBD1; clone size: few; J gene: TRBJ2-7; V gene: TRBV28; CDR3 protein: CASSRGPTYEQYF; CDR3 DNA: TGTGCCAGCTCTAGGGGGCCCACCTACGAGCAGTACTTC
D gene: TRBD2; clone size: few; J gene: TRBJ2-1; V gene: TRBV5-5; CDR3 protein: CASTRLADYNEQFF; CDR3 DNA: TGTGCCAGCACTCGGCTAGCGGATTACAATGAGCAGTTCTTC
D gene: -; clone size: many; J gene: TRBJ2-5; V gene: TRBV12-3/TRBV12-4; CDR3 protein: CASSLQERGTQYF; CDR3 DNA: TGTGCCAGCAGTTTACAGGAAAGGGGGACCCAGTACTTC
D gene: -; clone size: many; J gene: TRBJ2-1; V gene: TRBV5-1; CDR3 protein: CASSFTLRGGPHNEQFF; CDR3 DNA: TGCGCCAGCAGCTTCACCCTAAGGGGGGGACCCCACAATGAGCAGTTCTTC
D gene: TRBD1; clone size: few; J gene: TRBJ1-4; V gene: TRBV12-3/TRBV12-4; CDR3 protein: CASSLGQGAAKLFF; CDR3 DNA: TGTGCCAGCAGTCTGGGACAGGGGGCGGCCAAACTGTTTTTT
D gene: -; clone size: -; J gene: TRBJ1-2; V gene: TRBV20-1; CDR3 protein: CSSRDYKDGYTF; CDR3 DNA: TGCAGTTCTAGAGATTACAAAGATGGCTACACCTTC
D gene: -; clone size: -; J gene: TRBJ1-2; V gene: TRBV7-2; CDR3 protein: CASSLAHFAFSLPGGYTF; CDR3 DNA: TGTGCCAGCAGCTTAGCGCATTTTGCTTTTAGCCTCCCCGGAGGCTACACCTTC
D gene: -; clone size: -; J gene: TRBJ2-3; V gene: TRBV9; CDR3 protein: CASSEPGPQYF; CDR3 DNA: TGTGCCAGCAGCGAACCGGGACCGCAGTATTTT
D gene: -; clone size: -; J gene: TRBJ1-6; V gene: TRBV6-4; CDR3 protein: CASSDGTGRAPLHF; CDR3 DNA: TGTGCCAGCAGTGACGGAACAGGGAGGGCACCCCTCCACTTT
D gene: -; clone size: -; J gene: TRBJ1-4; V gene: TRBV6-1; CDR3 protein: CASVSSRGRGEKLFF; CDR3 DNA: TGTGCCAGCGTATCCTCTAGGGGAAGAGGGGAAAAACTGTTTTTT
D gene: -; clone size: few; J gene: TRBJ2-2; V gene: TRBV3-1; CDR3 protein: CASSSSVGAWAGELFF; CDR3 DNA: TGTGCCAGCAGCTCCTCGGTGGGGGCCTGGGCCGGGGAGCTGTTTTTT
D gene: TRBD2; clone size: -; J gene: TRBJ2-1; V gene: TRBV7-2; CDR3 protein: CASSLHLLAGRNEQFF; CDR3 DNA: TGTGCCAGCAGCTTACATCTTCTAGCGGGAAGGAATGAGCAGTTCTTC
D gene: -; clone size: few; J gene: TRBJ1-2; V gene: TRBV10-2; CDR3 protein: CASSESIGGVAGYTF; CDR3 DNA: TGCGCCAGCAGTGAGTCGATAGGGGGGGTAGCTGGCTACACCTTC
D gene: TRBD1; clone size: many; J gene: TRBJ1-1; V gene: TRBV5-1; CDR3 protein: CASSLAGQGDTEAFF; CDR3 DNA: TGCGCCAGCAGCTTGGCGGGACAGGGGGATACTGAAGCTTTCTTT
D gene: -; clone size: many; J gene: TRBJ2-2; V gene: TRBV12-3/TRBV12-4; CDR3 protein: CASSFRQGGTGELFF; CDR3 DNA: TGTGCCAGCAGTTTTCGGCAGGGGGGCACCGGGGAGCTGTTTTTT
D gene: TRBD2; clone size: few; J gene: TRBJ2-1; V gene: TRBV4-2; CDR3 protein: CASSQGGGGEQFF; CDR3 DNA: TGTGCCAGCAGCCAAGGGGGGGGAGGTGAGCAGTTCTTC
D gene: -; clone size: few; J gene: TRBJ2-1; V gene: TRBV2; CDR3 protein: CASSEGPARVNEQFF; CDR3 DNA: TGTGCCAGCAGTGAGGGCCCAGCGAGGGTCAATGAGCAGTTCTTC